The 2 T cell receptor beta chains presented below share a single source sample, sequenced in a study of CD8 T cells in Susac syndrome (dated by TCRdb to the late 2010s). Library method: the immunoSEQ multiplex PCR assay. RNA was extracted with the RNeasy kit and about 0.5 to 1 ug was reverse transcribed using random hexamers. TCRdb ran its own pipeline on the public reads, namely fastp trimming at Q25 and MiXCR clone calling, and kept in-frame beta chains. Entries are consolidated by CDR3 protein sequence, retaining the most common genes and DNA. The sample profile shows about 280,000 distinct CDR3 sequences; approximately 81% of them were found once. The ten largest clones take up around 0.12% of the sample. What was sequenced was CD8+ T cells from PBMCs. These TCRs come from a human donor with multiple sclerosis.

The chain joins TRBV27 to TRBJ2-2; D gene ambiguous. This CDR3 has 15 residues. Germline-derived CDR1 and CDR2 are MNHEY and SMNVEV (reference sequence). V was cut by 3 bases and J by 1 base, with 9 bases left in between. The CDR3 reads CASSFSWGNTGELFF. The CDR3 nucleotides are TGTGCCAGCAGTTTTTCCTGGGGGAACACCGGGGAGCTGTTTTTT.

V is TRBV7-9 and J is TRBJ2-1; perhaps TRBD2 as D (6 bases). CDR3 length: 18 residues. The V gene's germline CDR1 is SEHNR and CDR2 FQNEAQ (reference sequence). V was trimmed by 1 base and J by 0 bases, leaving 16 bases between them. The CDR3 DNA sequence: TGTGCCAGCAGCTTAGGTCCTAGCGTATCGAGCTCCTACAATGAGCAGTTCTTC. Protein product: CASSLGPSVSSSYNEQFF.